A single sample is the source of the 27 T cell receptor beta chains below, sequenced in a study of blood T cell repertoires in COVID-19. Sequencing used immunoSEQ multiplex PCR; TCRdb keeps in-frame clones, though not all of them. The sample yields approximately 190,000 clones, approximately 90% seen once. The material sequenced was peripheral blood. The receptors derive from an elderly man with acute or convalescent COVID-19.

The genes are TRBV4-2 and TRBJ2-2, with D perhaps TRBD1 (6 bases). V was clipped by 4 bases and J by 2 bases, with 14 bases between them. CDR1 LGHNA and CDR2 YNFKEQ come from the germline V gene. This CDR3 spans 16 amino acids. The CDR3 DNA reads as TGTGCCAGCAGCCCCCAGGGGACCCTTAACACCGGGGAGCTGTTTTTT. Protein: CASSPQGTLNTGELFF.

The chain is built from TRBV15 and TRBJ2-3; weak D call: TRBD2 (6 bases). The CDR3 sequence is 15 residues long. Germline CDR1 LNHNV, CDR2 YYDKDF (reference sequence). Between the trimmed V and J ends, which lost 1 base and 1 base, there was a span of 9 bases. The CDR3 nucleotides are TGTGCCACCAGCAGAGCGGGAGCAGGCACAGATACGCAGTATTTT. This codes for CATSRAGAGTDTQYF.

The chain couples TRBV28 to TRBJ1-2; possible D gene TRBD1, 5 bases. Trimming took off 4 bases at V and 8 bases at J, with 20 bases between the two ends. CDR3 length equals 15 residues. Per the germline V gene, CDR1 is MDHEN and CDR2 is SYDVKM. The CDR3 loop reads CASSSGTQAGRGYTF. The CDR3 nucleotides read TGTGCCAGCAGTTCTGGGACGCAGGCCGGGAGGGGCTACACCTTC.

The V call is TRBV7-2, the J call TRBJ1-2, with TRBD1 matching over 7 bases. With V trimmed by 6 bases and J by 4 bases, 11 bases remained unmatched. The CDR3 has 15 residues. The germline CDR1 and CDR2 sequences are SGHTA and FQGNSA. The CDR3, as DNA: TGTGCCAGCAGACCCGACCCGGGACAGATCTATGGCTACACCTTC. Its protein product is CASRPDPGQIYGYTF.

Here the CDR3 reads CASLKGGGQETQYF. CDR3 nucleotide sequence: TGTGCCAGCCTGAAGGGGGGGGGCCAAGAGACCCAGTACTTC. This chain links TRBV6-5 with TRBJ2-5; possibly TRBD2 for D (7 bases). The CDR3 is made up of 14 amino acids. Looked up from germline, CDR1 is MNHEY and CDR2 is SVGAGI. V shed 8 bases and J shed 1 base, with 14 bases lying between them.

This sequence joins TRBV5-4 and TRBJ2-2, with TRBD2 identical over 11 bases. Germline CDR1 and CDR2: SGHNT and YYREEE (reference sequence). The CDR3 extends over 16 amino acids. After removal of 2 bases from V and 7 bases from J, the junction contained 7 bases not matched to a gene. The CDR3 coding sequence is TGTGCCAGCAGCTTCGATAGCGGGAGGGCCGGCGGGGAGCTGTTTTTT. Translating it yields CASSFDSGRAGGELFF.

This chain uses TRBV6-5 with TRBJ2-2, with 9 bases matching TRBD1. Germline trimming cut 7 bases from V and 4 bases from J; bases unmatched to any gene: 4. The length of the CDR3 is 14 residues. CDR1 is MNHEY, CDR2 SVGAGI, per germline. CDR3 sequence: CASTTGGGTGELFF. CDR3 coding DNA: TGTGCCAGCACAACAGGGGGCGGCACCGGGGAGCTGTTTTTT.

V usage is TRBV19 and J usage is TRBJ1-2; D possibly corresponds to TRBD1 (5 bases). V dropped 2 bases and J dropped 8 bases, with 15 bases sitting between them. Germline loops: CDR1 LNHDA, CDR2 SQIVND (reference sequence). The CDR3 totals 14 residues. The CDR3 loop reads CASSIFGQGRGYTF. CDR3 bases: TGTGCCAGTAGTATATTTGGCCAGGGTAGAGGCTACACCTTC. Supplemented by reference TRBV19 and TRBJ1-2, the full variable domain reads DGGITQSPKYLFRKEGQNVTLSCEQNLNHDAMYWYRQDPGQGLRLIYYSQIVNDFQKGDIAEGYSVSREKKESFPLTVTSAQKNPTAFYLCASSIFGQGRGYTFGSGTRLTVV.

The chain employs TRBV6-5 and TRBJ1-1, with a tentative D call TRBD1 (6 bases). Germline lookup yields CDR1 MNHEY and CDR2 SVGAGI. Trimming took off 0 bases at V and 6 bases at J, with 14 bases between the two ends. The CDR3 spans 15 residues. For the CDR3, the DNA is TGTGCCAGCAGTTACTCGAGTACCAGGGGATCTGAAGCTTTCTTT. As protein: CASSYSSTRGSEAFF.

This rearrangement joins TRBV5-6 to TRBJ2-5; TRBD1 matches 8 bases. CDR3 length: 13 amino acids. Germline V gene lookup returns CDR1 SGHDT and CDR2 YYEEEE. V shed 6 bases, J shed 4 bases, and the junction held 5 bases outside the gene matches. CDR3 sequence: CASTRQGIETQYF. CDR3 nucleotides: TGTGCCAGCACCAGACAGGGGATAGAGACCCAGTACTTC.

The chain couples TRBV21-1 to TRBJ2-3; the D call in the table, TRBD2, was not verified against the DNA. TRBV21-1 is a documented pseudogene. The CDR3 contains 16 residues. CDR3 loop: CASSKWCAASTDTQYF. The CDR3 DNA sequence: TGTGCCAGCAGCAAATGGTGCGCTGCTAGCACAGATACGCAGTATTTT.

The gene calls are TRBV15 and TRBJ1-4; no reliable D call. Per germline, CDR1 LNHNV and CDR2 YYDKDF (reference sequence). V was cut by 5 bases and J by 0 bases, with 7 bases left in between. The CDR3 is 14 residues long. The CDR3: CATSLAATNEKLFF. The DNA for the CDR3 is TGTGCCACCAGCCTGGCAGCAACTAATGAAAAACTGTTTTTT.

The chain links TRBV18 to TRBJ2-2, with D possibly being TRBD2 (6 bases). The CDR3 consists of 15 residues. Germline values: CDR1 KGHSH, CDR2 LQKENI. The germline V and J ends were trimmed by 6 bases and 6 bases, with 17 bases remaining between them. The CDR3 coding sequence is TGTGCCAGCTCCGGAGGGCCTGGGGTCGCCGGGGAGCTGTTTTTT. Translating it yields CASSGGPGVAGELFF. Supplemented by reference TRBV18 and TRBJ2-2, the full variable domain reads NAGVMQNPRHLVRRRGQEARLRCSPMKGHSHVYWYRQLPEEGLKFMVYLQKENIIDESGMPKERFSAEFPKEGPSILRIQQVVRGDSAAYFCASSGGPGVAGELFFGEGSRLTVL.

The chain employs TRBV16 and TRBJ1-2; TRBD1 matches 7 bases. The V and J ends lost 0 bases and 6 bases, in that order; junction bases with no gene match: 7. Germline V CDR1 and CDR2: KGHSY, FQNENV. The CDR3 runs to 15 residues. CDR3 nucleotide sequence: TGTGCCAGCAGCCAATCGGCAGGGGGAAGAAATGGCTACACCTTC. Translation gives CASSQSAGGRNGYTF. Complete variable domain (other parts from reference TRBV16 and TRBJ1-2): GEEVAQTPKHLVRGEGQKAKLYCAPIKGHSYVFWYQQVLKNEFKFLISFQNENVFDETGMPKERFSAKCLPNSPCSLEIQATKLEDSAVYFCASSQSAGGRNGYTFGSGTRLTVV.

This clone was recorded only once. This sequence joins TRBV5-1 and TRBJ1-3; the match to TRBD1 covers 9 bases. The trim removed 1 base at V and 2 bases at J, leaving 4 bases unmatched. Germline values: CDR1 SGHRS, CDR2 YFSETQ. The CDR3 has 16 amino acids. The CDR3 coding sequence is TGCGCCAGCAGCTTGCCCGGGACAGGGACTGGAAACACCATATATTTT. Amino acids: CASSLPGTGTGNTIYF.

V gene TRBV6-2 or TRBV6-3 combines with J gene TRBJ1-1; 7 bases are shared with TRBD1. Germline CDR1 MNHEY, CDR2 SVGEGT. Unmatched junction bases numbered 7, after V lost 6 bases and J lost 0 bases. The CDR3 length is 15 residues. Here the CDR3 reads CASSGTAPLNTEAFF. In nucleotides, the CDR3 is TGTGCCAGCAGCGGGACAGCCCCACTGAACACTGAAGCTTTCTTT.

In its sample, this clone was seen once. The chain is built from TRBV6-5 and TRBJ2-7; 8 nucleotides agree with TRBD1. CDR3 length: 15 amino acids. Looked up from germline, CDR1 is MNHEY and CDR2 is SVGAGI. V dropped 6 bases and J dropped 3; count of bases not matched to a gene: 10. CDR3 sequence (DNA): TGTGCCAGCAGCGTGACCACAGGGGGAAACTACGAGCAGTACGTC. Translating gives CASSVTTGGNYEQYV.

This chain links TRBV9 with TRBJ2-2, with TRBD2 identical over 11 bases. This CDR3 spans 16 amino acids. In germline, CDR1 is SGDLS, CDR2 YYNGEE. The V gene end was trimmed by 3 bases and the J gene end by 4 bases; junction bases not matched to a gene: 5. As DNA, the CDR3 is TGTGCCAGCAGCGCCACTAGCGGGAGTCGCACCGGGGAGCTGTTTTTT. Translation gives CASSATSGSRTGELFF.

V and J are TRBV7-9 and TRBJ2-4; a weak D match, TRBD1 (6 bases). Germline lookup yields CDR1 SEHNR and CDR2 FQNEAQ (reference sequence). V lost 5 bases and J lost 0, with 11 bases in between. The CDR3 contains 15 residues. CDR3 DNA sequence: TGTGCCAGCAGCCAGGGGCGGCTAGCCAAAAACATTCAGTACTTC. It specifies CASSQGRLAKNIQYF.

The CDR3 sequence is CASSQGGQGLLGDTQYF. As DNA, the CDR3 is TGTGCCAGCAGCCAAGGGGGACAGGGGCTCCTCGGAGATACGCAGTATTTT. This chain connects TRBV14 to TRBJ2-3; the match to TRBD1 covers 10 bases. The V gene's germline CDR1 is SGHDN and CDR2 FVKESK. Trimming cost V 1 base and J 5 bases; bases outside gene matches: 9. This CDR3 has 17 residues.

V gene TRBV28 combines with J gene TRBJ1-2, with 12 bases fitting TRBD1. CDR3 length: 16 residues. Germline V gene data show CDR1 as MDHEN and CDR2 as SYDVKM. V lost 5 bases, J lost 4 bases, and 8 bases stayed unmatched. Here the CDR3 DNA reads TGTGCCAGCAGTACCGGGACAGGGGGCGCGATCTATGGCTACACCTTC. It is translated as CASSTGTGGAIYGYTF.

The genes are TRBV2 and TRBJ1-5; D unclear. V was pared by 3 bases and J by 2 bases, with 5 bases between. CDR1 is SNHLY and CDR2 is FYNNEI in the germline V gene. The CDR3 is 13 residues long. The CDR3 here is CASSDAGNQPQHF. CDR3 in DNA: TGTGCCAGCAGTGACGCGGGCAATCAGCCCCAGCATTTT.

This clone was recorded a few times. The J gene is TRBJ2-2, the V gene TRBV18, with D hard to call. Germline CDR1 reads KGHSH; CDR2 reads LQKENI. V dropped 2 bases and J dropped 5 bases, with 12 bases sitting between them. The CDR3 runs 15 residues. DNA for the CDR3: TGTGCCAGCTCACCAAAGGCCAGCGCGACCGGGGAGCTGTTTTTT. Its translation is CASSPKASATGELFF.

The chain couples TRBV5-1 to TRBJ1-1; D possibly corresponds to TRBD1 (5 bases). Germline-derived CDR1 and CDR2 are SGHRS and YFSETQ. With 2 bases removed from V and 4 bases from J, the gap between germline ends came to 15 bases. CDR3 size: 15 residues. Here the CDR3 DNA reads TGCGCCAGCAGCTTAGGGGCGTCTTACGGCACTGAAGCTTTCTTT. Translation gives CASSLGASYGTEAFF.

The chain has TRBV27 and TRBJ1-2; TRBD1 matches at 9 bases. The CDR3 is 12 amino acids. CDR1 and CDR2 (germline): MNHEY, SMNVEV (reference sequence). With 5 bases clipped from V and 7 bases from J, the junction kept 2 bases outside the gene matches. DNA of the CDR3: TGTGCCAGCAGTAACAGGGGGCTTGGCTACACCTTC. It translates to CASSNRGLGYTF.

The V and J genes are TRBV7-2 and TRBJ2-3; the match to TRBD1 covers 9 bases. Germline lookup yields CDR1 SGHTA and CDR2 FQGNSA. There are 16 residues in the CDR3. The V and J ends lost 3 bases and 3 bases, in that order; junction bases with no gene match: 7. Written as DNA, the CDR3 is TGTGCCAGCAGCTTCGCGGGACAGGGTAAAACAGATACGCAGTATTTT. Its translation: CASSFAGQGKTDTQYF.

This chain connects TRBV15 to TRBJ1-1, with TRBD1 matching 7 bases. The length of the CDR3 is 17 residues. CDR1 is LNHNV and CDR2 is YYDKDF in the germline V gene (reference sequence). V lost 1 base and J lost 1; bases outside the gene matches: 9. Here the CDR3 reads CATSRGRDSYPNTEAFF. CDR3 nucleotide sequence: TGTGCCACCAGCAGAGGAAGGGACAGCTATCCGAACACTGAAGCTTTCTTT.